One and the same sample provided the 8 T cell receptor beta chains below, sequenced in a study of blood T cell repertoires in COVID-19. Method: immunoSEQ multiplex PCR; TCRdb's copy keeps in-frame clones and lacks some. The sample carries 60,000 to 70,000 clones, about 76% recorded once. The material sequenced was peripheral blood. The receptors originated from a woman older than 75 with acute or convalescent COVID-19.

V gene TRBV7-3 combines with J gene TRBJ2-7; maybe TRBD1 (5 bases). CDR1 and CDR2 from the germline V gene are SGHTA and FQGTGA. The CDR3 spans 11 residues. V shed 8 bases and J shed 6 bases, with 11 bases lying between them. The chain's CDR3 is CASSAGSEQYF. The CDR3 bases are TGTGCCAGCTCGGCAGGGTCCGAGCAGTACTTC.

The J gene is TRBJ2-1, the V gene TRBV28; 9 nucleotides match TRBD2. The trim removed 5 bases at V and 8 bases at J, leaving 13 bases unmatched. CDR1 MDHEN and CDR2 SYDVKM come from the germline V gene. The CDR3 covers 16 residues. The CDR3 spells CASSPSRGRAGHEQFF. In DNA form, the CDR3 reads TGTGCCAGCAGTCCTTCTCGCGGGAGGGCCGGACATGAGCAGTTCTTC.

This chain joins TRBV28 and TRBJ1-5; D may be TRBD1 (5 bases). The V end lost 3 bases, the J end lost 3 bases, and 12 bases lay between the germline ends. This CDR3 is built from 15 residues. Looked up from germline, CDR1 is MDHEN and CDR2 is SYDVKM. The DNA for the CDR3 is TGTGCCAGCAGTTTTTCAGGGTTAGACAATCAGCCCCAGCATTTT. Amino acid sequence: CASSFSGLDNQPQHF.

This clone was found once. The V call is TRBV11-2, the J call TRBJ2-1, with TRBD2 as a possible D gene (6 bases). This CDR3 has 14 amino acids. V lost 6 bases, J lost 4 bases, and 13 bases lay in between. Germline CDR1 SGHAT, CDR2 FQNNGV. As DNA, the CDR3 is TGTGCCAGCAGTTCCCCCCGGGGGTACAATGAGCAGTTCTTC. It specifies CASSSPRGYNEQFF. Filled out from reference TRBV11-2 and TRBJ2-1, the complete variable domain reads EAGVAQSPRYKIIEKRQSVAFWCNPISGHATLYWYQQILGQGPKLLIQFQNNGVVDDSQLPKDRFSAERLKGVDSTLKIQPAKLEDSAVYLCASSSPRGYNEQFFGPGTRLTVL.

The CDR3 DNA follows: TGCAGCGTCCCGGGAGTTAATGGTGGCTATGGCTACACCTTC. Its protein is CSVPGVNGGYGYTF. This chain joins TRBV29-1 and TRBJ1-2; D gene uncertain. The CDR3 totals 14 residues. Trimming cost V 6 bases and J 4 bases, with 18 bases left between them. Germline V gives CDR1 SQVTM, CDR2 ANQGSEA.

This clone has a single count. V gene TRBV15 combines with J gene TRBJ2-7; possible D gene TRBD2, 6 bases. The V gene lost 0 bases and the J gene lost 3 bases, with 6 bases spanning the gap. The CDR3 consists of 13 residues. Looked up from germline, CDR1 is LNHNV and CDR2 is YYDKDF (reference sequence). CDR3 protein: CATSREGGYEQYF. CDR3 bases: TGTGCCACCAGCAGAGAGGGGGGCTACGAGCAGTACTTC. Supplemented by reference TRBV15 and TRBJ2-7, the full variable domain reads DAMVIQNPRYQVTQFGKPVTLSCSQTLNHNVMYWYQQKSSQAPKLLFHYYDKDFNNEADTPDNFQSRRPNTSFCFLDIRSPGLGDTAMYLCATSREGGYEQYFGPGTRLTVT.

This chain connects TRBV7-9 to TRBJ2-7, with D perhaps TRBD1 (5 bases). V lost 3 bases to trimming and J lost 3 bases, with 15 bases between them. Germline V CDR1 and CDR2: SEHNR, FQNEAQ (reference sequence). The CDR3 length is 15 residues. The CDR3 region has the DNA TGTGCCAGCAGCTTCACAGGCTCAGGCAACTACGAGCAGTACTTC. Protein sequence: CASSFTGSGNYEQYF.

The gene calls are TRBV4-1 and TRBJ1-4; D remains unclear. V lost 4 bases to trimming and J lost 8 bases, with 14 bases between them. CDR3 length equals 14 residues. In germline, CDR1 is MGHRA, CDR2 YSYEKL. CDR3 sequence (DNA): TGCGCCAGCAGCCCGACCGGGTCGCTCGAAAAACTGTTTTTT. It encodes CASSPTGSLEKLFF.